The clone carrying this TCR beta chain was counted at least ten times. Its target is not known. The authors built TCR beta libraries using iRepertoire HTBI primers and Arm-PCR of CDR3 regions. TCRdb recomputed calls from the multiplex PCR reads with MiXCR, one row per CDR3 protein. The data hold approximately 300,000 distinct CDR3 sequences, with roughly 18% observed a single time. The source of the sample is a study of regulatory T cells in long-lasting Graves disease. The germline gives CDR1 MNHEY, CDR2 SVGAGI. CDR3 size: 13 residues. The V gene lost 3 bases and the J gene lost 6 bases, with 9 bases spanning the gap. Overall study findings and caveats: The study found TRBV28, TRBJ1-2 and TRBJ2-5 favored in persistent disease. In persistent patients, shared public clonotypes (more than 2,500) outnumbered those in new patients (almost 1,000).

The time point is: newly diagnosed GD, antithyroid drugs for less than 3 months. From RNA extracted from PBMCs, the TCR library was made. The patients included were those that came from an endocrinology department in Xi'an, China. The sequence came from a female donor with Graves disease. This chain links TRBV6-5 with TRBJ1-5, with unresolved D. Sequenced material: peripheral blood mononuclear cells (PBMCs), taken at new diagnosis, from a patient treated with antithyroid drugs. The CDR3 sequence: CASSYKEAQPQHF. CDR3 in DNA: TGTGCCAGCAGTTATAAGGAGGCTCAGCCCCAGCATTTT.